The clone carrying this TCR beta chain was seen only once. What it binds is not known. CD45RA-negative memory and CD45RA+ naive subsets were split from the CD4+ cells. This CDR3 is built from 14 residues. V shed 7 bases and J shed 5 bases, with 17 bases lying between them. Germline values: CDR1 LNHDA, CDR2 SQIVND (reference sequence). These data belong to a study of shared clonotypes between healthy human individuals. General observations from the study: The sharing of 4.5% to 5.5% of naive CD4 clonotypes was seen across a handful of donors. Generation of non-shared clonotypes was less probable than generation of clonotypes shared by all four donors.

Sequencing used immunoSEQ multiplex PCR; TCRdb keeps in-frame clones, though not all of them. The table includes 900,000 to 1,200,000 clones, approximately 78% detected once. The V call is TRBV19, the J call TRBJ2-5, with D possibly being TRBD1 (6 bases). The sample comprised memory CD4+ T cells from PBMCs. Subset: CD45RA-negative fraction. This clonotype originated in a young man in good health. Some clones in this sample may be carry-over from other donors' samples. CDR3 coding DNA: TGTGCCAGTACCCAAGCCGGGACACAGGAGACCCAGTACTTC. It encodes CASTQAGTQETQYF. Full variable domain (missing parts from reference TRBV19 and TRBJ2-5): DGGITQSPKYLFRKEGQNVTLSCEQNLNHDAMYWYRQDPGQGLRLIYYSQIVNDFQKGDIAEGYSVSREKKESFPLTVTSAQKNPTAFYLCASTQAGTQETQYFGPGTRLLVL.